The 29 T cell receptor beta chains presented below share a single source sample, sequenced in a study of T cell repertoires in cytomegalovirus infection. Via MiXCR, TCRdb re-called the reads, giving one row per CDR3 protein. The data hold about 330,000 distinct CDR3 sequences, with around 9.5% observed a single time. The sequenced material came from PBMCs. These receptors all come from a human donor in good health (CMV status not recorded). Some clones in this sample may be carry-over from other donors' samples.

Comment on this clonotype: At one boundary the junction diverges from the germline segment, which might be a read error. The V and J genes are TRBV7-3 and TRBJ2-3; D remains unclear. CDR1 is SGHTA and CDR2 is FQGTGA in the germline V gene. The CDR3 spans 14 residues. This CDR3 reads CASSLLSSKDTQYF. In DNA, the CDR3 is TGTGCCAGCAGCTTATTGTCCAGCAAAGATACGCAGTATTTT.

This clonotype has only a few counts. This chain uses TRBV6-2 or TRBV6-3 with TRBJ2-4; D unresolved. CDR3 size: 11 residues. V gave up 5 bases and J gave up 6 bases, with 5 bases separating them. Germline CDR1 reads MNHEY; CDR2 reads SVGEGT. The CDR3 loop is CASSVGNIQYF. The CDR3 DNA follows: TGTGCCAGCAGTGTAGGAAACATTCAGTACTTC.

This clonotype showed up just once. The final CDR3 position lacks the conserved phenylalanine or tryptophan, pointing to a likely read error. The rearrangement joins TRBV28 to TRBJ2-2; TRBD2 might be the D (6 bases). The germline CDR1 and CDR2 sequences are MDHEN and SYDVKM. This CDR3 is 14 amino acids long. V was trimmed by 10 bases and J by 1 base, leaving 13 bases between them. For the CDR3, the DNA is TGTGCCACCCTGGAGGGAGTGAACACCGGGGAGCTGTTTTGT. Protein product: CATLEGVNTGELFC.

Ten or more counts support this clonotype. Germline and junction disagree at one end, which may indicate a read error. The chain couples TRBV5-6 to TRBJ1-5; D is unclear. The CDR3 loop spans 12 amino acids. CDR1 SGHDT and CDR2 YYEEEE come from the germline V gene. The CDR3 coding sequence is TGTGCCAGCAGCTTGATTAATCAACCCCAGCATTTT. Protein: CASSLINQPQHF.

This clonotype was counted ten times or more. The chain links TRBV7-2 to TRBJ2-1; perhaps TRBD1 as D (6 bases). The CDR3 has 15 residues. Germline assignment: CDR1 SGHTA and CDR2 FQGNSA. Trimming cost V 1 base and J 5 bases, with 12 bases left between them. CDR3 in amino acids: CASSLDPQGDNEQFF. The CDR3 DNA reads TGTGCCAGCAGCTTAGATCCACAGGGTGACAATGAGCAGTTCTTC.

This clonotype has at least ten counts. The chain has TRBV7-3 and TRBJ2-1, with 8 bases identical to TRBD2. The V and J ends lost 5 bases and 5 bases, in that order; junction bases with no gene match: 8. CDR3 length: 15 residues. Germline CDR1 is SGHTA and CDR2 is FQGTGA. The CDR3 DNA is TGTGCCAGCAGCCCGGGACTAGGAGGACACAATGAGCAGTTCTTC. Amino acids: CASSPGLGGHNEQFF.

The rearrangement links TRBV4-3 to TRBJ2-2, with 7 nucleotides matching TRBD1. Germline CDR1 and CDR2: LGHNA and YSLEER. Losses at the gene ends were 4 bases for V and 6 bases for J; bases not matched to a gene: 8. The CDR3 covers 15 residues. This chain's CDR3 is CASSRLRQGPGELFF. The CDR3 bases are TGCGCCAGCAGCCGTCTCCGACAGGGACCCGGGGAGCTGTTTTTT.

The rearrangement uses TRBV7-2 and TRBJ2-5; no clear D gene. CDR1 and CDR2 (germline): SGHTA, FQGNSA. The CDR3 totals 11 residues. Trimming removed 8 bases at V and 2 bases at J, with 6 bases between. In DNA form, the CDR3 reads TGTGCCAGCGCGACTCAAGAGACCCAGTACTTC. It translates to CASATQETQYF.

The rearrangement uses TRBV5-5 and TRBJ2-6; D is unclear. The CDR3 is made up of 15 amino acids. Trimming pared 4 bases from V and 0 bases from J, leaving 8 bases between. Germline CDR1 reads SGHKS; CDR2 reads YYEKEE (reference sequence). CDR3 protein: CASSQQHSGANVLTF. The CDR3 DNA is TGTGCCAGCAGCCAACAGCACTCTGGGGCCAACGTCCTGACTTTC.

This clonotype was detected a few times. This chain connects TRBV7-6 to TRBJ2-1, with 11 bases identical to TRBD2. The CDR3 loop spans 16 amino acids. V trimming: 5 bases; J trimming: 6 bases; junction bases outside the gene matches: 9. CDR1 SGHVS and CDR2 FNYEAQ come from the germline V gene. The CDR3 DNA is TGTGCCAGCAGCGGAGGGACTAGCGGAAGCCTCAATGAGCAGTTCTTC. Amino acid sequence: CASSGGTSGSLNEQFF.

This clonotype was found a few times. This rearrangement joins TRBV20-1 to TRBJ2-7; the match to TRBD2 covers 11 bases. Germline CDR1 is DFQATT and CDR2 is SNEGSKA (reference sequence). There are 15 residues in the CDR3. V was clipped by 4 bases and J by 2 bases; unmatched bases: 7. The CDR3 loop reads CSAKRTSGLTYEQYF. The CDR3 DNA follows: TGCAGTGCTAAACGGACTAGCGGGCTCACCTACGAGCAGTACTTC.

This clonotype was counted many times. V and J are TRBV28 and TRBJ2-1, with 8 bases identical to TRBD1. Trimming at V came to 5 bases and at J to 6 bases, leaving 18 bases not matched to a gene. The CDR3 extends over 18 amino acids. From germline, CDR1 is MDHEN and CDR2 SYDVKM. Here the CDR3 DNA reads TGTGCCAGCAGTCTATCTTCTCTCAGGGGGCGCAGATTCAATGAGCAGTTCTTC. Translated: CASSLSSLRGRRFNEQFF.

This clonotype has at least ten counts. The chain combines TRBV7-2 with TRBJ1-2; 7 bases map to TRBD1. The CDR3 is made up of 14 amino acids. Losses at the gene ends were 4 bases for V and 4 bases for J; bases not matched to a gene: 6. Germline-derived CDR1 and CDR2 are SGHTA and FQGNSA. CDR3 sequence (DNA): TGTGCCAGCAGCTCAGGGGGTGGCATCTATGGCTACACCTTC. It encodes CASSSGGGIYGYTF.

This clonotype has a count of ten or more. The CDR3 here is CSVENEPGNQPQHF. DNA of the CDR3: TGCAGCGTTGAAAATGAACCAGGGAACCAGCCCCAGCATTTT. The chain joins TRBV29-1 to TRBJ1-5; a weak D match, TRBD1 (5 bases). Germline-derived CDR1 and CDR2 are SQVTM and ANQGSEA. V lost 2 bases and J 7 bases, leaving 15 bases between the germline ends. This CDR3 has 14 amino acids.

The chain joins TRBV18 to TRBJ2-1, with no clear D. The CDR3 sequence is 13 residues long. Trimming left V 2 bases short and J 12 bases short, with 14 bases between. Germline CDR1 is KGHSH and CDR2 is LQKENI. CDR3 DNA sequence: TGTGCCAGCTCACCAAATGGGGAACCGGTGCAGTTCTTC. It codes for CASSPNGEPVQFF.

This clonotype was counted between two and nine times. The chain carries TRBV7-3 and TRBJ2-1, with D unresolved. CDR1 and CDR2 (germline): SGHTA, FQGTGA. CDR3 length equals 14 residues. Deletions cut 1 base from V and 5 bases from J, with 9 bases between. CDR3 region: CASSLRGPHNEQFF. CDR3 nucleotide sequence: TGTGCCAGCAGCTTAAGGGGTCCACACAATGAGCAGTTCTTC.

This clonotype was detected ten times or more. The rearrangement uses TRBV7-2 and TRBJ2-7; D is perhaps TRBD2 (6 bases). This CDR3 comprises 14 residues. The V end lost 5 bases, the J end lost 4 bases, and 15 bases lay between the germline ends. Germline V gene data show CDR1 as SGHTA and CDR2 as FQGNSA. CDR3 protein: CASSRTTGVYEQYF. CDR3 DNA: TGTGCCAGCAGCCGGACTACCGGGGTTTACGAGCAGTACTTC.

This clonotype was seen repeatedly, ten times or more. CDR3: CASSSPGGGNQPQHF. The CDR3 DNA reads as TGTGCCAGCAGCTCCCCTGGGGGAGGAAATCAGCCCCAGCATTTT. V usage is TRBV7-2 and J usage is TRBJ1-5; D might be TRBD1 (5 bases). The CDR3 length is 15 residues. Per the germline V gene, CDR1 is SGHTA and CDR2 is FQGNSA. Trimming stripped 4 bases from V and 4 bases from J, with 14 bases between.

This clonotype was picked up many times. J is TRBJ1-5 and V is TRBV6-8; TRBD1 might be the D (5 bases). Germline V gives CDR1 MNHGY, CDR2 SAAAGT. V was cut by 2 bases and J by 2 bases, with 16 bases left in between. The CDR3 contains 17 residues. CDR3 bases: TGTGCCAGCAGTTACGGGCCAGGGAGAGGGGGCAATCAGCCCCAGCATTTT. It yields the protein CASSYGPGRGGNQPQHF.

This clonotype was seen repeatedly, ten times or more. The V call is TRBV7-2, the J call TRBJ2-2; TRBD2 might be the D (5 bases). Germline assignment: CDR1 SGHTA and CDR2 FQGNSA. Trimming removed 5 bases from V and 0 bases from J, with 10 bases in between. The CDR3 covers 15 residues. The CDR3 here is CASSPGSANTGELFF. The CDR3 DNA is TGTGCCAGCAGCCCGGGGAGCGCGAACACCGGGGAGCTGTTTTTT.

J is TRBJ2-7 and V is TRBV15; 7 nucleotides match TRBD1. The length of the CDR3 is 15 residues. Germline trimming cut 1 base from V and 4 bases from J; bases unmatched to any gene: 7. Germline-derived CDR1 and CDR2 are LNHNV and YYDKDF (reference sequence). CDR3: CATSRGAGGTYEQYF. CDR3 nucleotides: TGTGCCACCAGCAGAGGGGCAGGGGGTACTTACGAGCAGTACTTC.

V gene TRBV20-1 combines with J gene TRBJ2-7; a possible D gene is TRBD2 (7 bases). Trimming pared 1 base from V and 5 bases from J, leaving 12 bases between. This CDR3 comprises 13 residues. Germline V gene data show CDR1 as DFQATT and CDR2 as SNEGSKA (reference sequence). The CDR3 bases are TGCAGTGCTAGAGGTGGGGGGGCCCACGAGCAGTACTTC. Translation: CSARGGGAHEQYF.

This clonotype was detected only a few times. This chain connects TRBV25-1 to TRBJ2-1, with D perhaps assigned TRBD1 or TRBD2 (5 bases each). V lost 7 bases and J 9 bases, leaving 16 bases between the germline ends. Germline V gives CDR1 MGHDK, CDR2 SYGVNS. The CDR3 extends over 13 amino acids. In nucleotides, the CDR3 is TGTGCCAGCACGGGGCTGGGGGTGGGTGAGCAGTTCTTC. Residues: CASTGLGVGEQFF.

This clonotype was seen many times. The chain links TRBV7-7 to TRBJ2-1; TRBD2 matches at 11 bases. CDR1 is SSHAT, CDR2 FNYEAQ, per germline (reference sequence). With V trimmed by 5 bases and J by 9 bases, 3 bases remained unmatched. CDR3 length: 13 amino acids. The CDR3 DNA sequence: TGTGCCAGCAGCACTACTAGCGGGGGTGAGCAGTTCTTC. Protein: CASSTTSGGEQFF.

V gene TRBV7-9 combines with J gene TRBJ2-2; perhaps TRBD2 as D (7 bases). Germline values: CDR1 SEHNR, CDR2 FQNEAQ (reference sequence). The CDR3 runs to 15 residues. The germline V and J ends were trimmed by 8 bases and 3 bases, with 16 bases remaining between them. The CDR3 DNA sequence: TGTGCCAGCCAGGAGGGGGGGGCCTACACCGGGGAGCTGTTTTTT. Its protein product is CASQEGGAYTGELFF.

This clonotype was seen a handful of times. The CDR3 loop reads CASFDPGWGVVTEAFF. The CDR3 region has the DNA TGTGCCAGTTTCGACCCGGGCTGGGGTGTTGTCACTGAAGCTTTCTTT. V and J are TRBV19 and TRBJ1-1, with D hard to call. Germline-derived CDR1 and CDR2 are LNHDA and SQIVND (reference sequence). The CDR3 covers 16 residues. The V gene lost 8 bases and the J gene lost 4 bases, with 23 bases spanning the gap.

The table lists this clonotype with a few counts. The chain links TRBV6-6 to TRBJ1-1; D ambiguous. The V end was cut by 2 bases, the J end by 5 bases, with 3 bases between. This CDR3 contains 11 residues. Germline V gene lookup returns CDR1 MNHNY and CDR2 SVGAGI (reference sequence). In DNA form, the CDR3 reads TGTGCCAGCAGTTACCTGACTGAAGCTTTCTTT. This gives the protein CASSYLTEAFF.

A few counts support this clonotype. J is TRBJ1-1 and V is TRBV7-2, with 7 bases identical to TRBD1. Germline CDR1 SGHTA, CDR2 FQGNSA. After removal of 4 bases from V and 4 bases from J, the junction contained 6 bases not matched to a gene. This CDR3 has 14 amino acids. Written as DNA, the CDR3 is TGTGCCAGCAGCTCAAGAGGGACAGTCACTGAAGCTTTCTTT. Translation gives CASSSRGTVTEAFF.

This clonotype was seen a few times. The rearrangement uses TRBV20-1 and TRBJ1-2, with unresolved D. The CDR3 extends over 13 amino acids. The germline CDR1 and CDR2 sequences are DFQATT and SNEGSKA (reference sequence). Deletions cut 0 bases from V and 4 bases from J, with 9 bases between. The DNA of the CDR3 is TGCAGTGCTAGAGAAACAGCACCCTATGGCTACACCTTC. As protein: CSARETAPYGYTF.